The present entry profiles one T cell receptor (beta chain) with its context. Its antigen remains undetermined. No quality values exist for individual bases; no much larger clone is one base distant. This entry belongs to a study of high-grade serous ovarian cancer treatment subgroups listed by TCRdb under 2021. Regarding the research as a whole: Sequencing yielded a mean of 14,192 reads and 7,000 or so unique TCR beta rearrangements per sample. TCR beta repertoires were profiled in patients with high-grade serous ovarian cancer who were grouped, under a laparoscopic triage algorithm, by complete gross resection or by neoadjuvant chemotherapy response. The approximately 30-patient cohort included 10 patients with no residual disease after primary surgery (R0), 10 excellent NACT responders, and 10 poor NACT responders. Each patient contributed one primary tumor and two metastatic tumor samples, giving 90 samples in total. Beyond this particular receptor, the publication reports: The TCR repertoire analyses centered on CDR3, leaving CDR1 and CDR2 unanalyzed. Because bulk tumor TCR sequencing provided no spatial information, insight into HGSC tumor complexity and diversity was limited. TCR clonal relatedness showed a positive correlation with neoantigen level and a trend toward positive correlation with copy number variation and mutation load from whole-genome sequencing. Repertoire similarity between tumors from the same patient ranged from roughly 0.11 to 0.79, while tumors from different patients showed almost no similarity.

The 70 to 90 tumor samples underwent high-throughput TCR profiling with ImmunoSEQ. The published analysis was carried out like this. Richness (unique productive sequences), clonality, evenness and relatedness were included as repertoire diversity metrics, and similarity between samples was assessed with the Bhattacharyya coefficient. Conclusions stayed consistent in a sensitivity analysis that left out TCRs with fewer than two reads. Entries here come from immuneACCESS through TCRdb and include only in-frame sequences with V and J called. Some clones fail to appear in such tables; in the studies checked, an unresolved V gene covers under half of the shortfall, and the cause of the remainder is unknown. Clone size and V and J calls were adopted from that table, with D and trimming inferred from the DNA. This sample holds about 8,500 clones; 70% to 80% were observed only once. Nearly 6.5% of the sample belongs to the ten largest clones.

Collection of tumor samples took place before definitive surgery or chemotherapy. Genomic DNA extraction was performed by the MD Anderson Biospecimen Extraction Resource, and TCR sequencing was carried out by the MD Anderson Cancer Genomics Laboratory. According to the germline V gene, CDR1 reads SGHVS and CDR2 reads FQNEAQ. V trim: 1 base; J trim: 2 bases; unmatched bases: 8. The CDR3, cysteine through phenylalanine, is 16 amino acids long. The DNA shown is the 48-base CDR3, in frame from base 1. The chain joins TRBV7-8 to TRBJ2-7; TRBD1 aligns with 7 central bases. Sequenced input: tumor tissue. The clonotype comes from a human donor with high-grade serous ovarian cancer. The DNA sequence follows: TGTGCCAGCAGCTTAGTCCAGGGGGTGTCAACCTACGAGCAGTACTTC. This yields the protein CASSLVQGVSTYEQYF.